Many counts were recorded for the clone carrying this T cell receptor beta chain. Through Arm-PCR of CDR3 regions and iRepertoire HTBI primers, TCR beta libraries were built. MiXCR, applied by TCRdb to the multiplex PCR reads, yields one record per CDR3 protein. This sample has around 240,000 distinct CDR3 sequences, with about 17% found just once. This entry is derived from a study of regulatory T cells in long-lasting Graves disease. Sample time point: newly diagnosed GD, antithyroid drugs for less than 3 months. The authors made the TCR library using RNA they extracted from PBMCs. With 5 bases removed from V and 4 bases from J, the gap between germline ends came to 12 bases. Germline lookup yields CDR1 KGHSH and CDR2 LQKENI. This CDR3 spans 14 amino acids. This sample also belongs to another study, concerning T cells in Graves' hyperthyroidism and ophthalmopathy. That work contributes: For Graves' hyperthyroidism to be stable, ophthalmopathy could not progress within 18 months. Patients between 18 and 65 years old had hyperthyroidism, newly diagnosed and lasting under 2 months. Initially, a first-round RT-PCR of the TCR CDR3 employed the HTBI primer set. Blood shared most expanded thyroid clonotypes above 0.001.

The material was peripheral blood mononuclear cells (PBMCs), obtained at new diagnosis, from a patient treated with antithyroid drugs. This sequence originates from a woman aged 30 to 39 with Graves disease. The V call is TRBV18, the J call TRBJ2-1, with D unresolved. CDR3 nucleotides: TGTGCCAGCTCAATCTCCGGGTCTTACAATGAGCAGTTCTTC. Its translation is CASSISGSYNEQFF.